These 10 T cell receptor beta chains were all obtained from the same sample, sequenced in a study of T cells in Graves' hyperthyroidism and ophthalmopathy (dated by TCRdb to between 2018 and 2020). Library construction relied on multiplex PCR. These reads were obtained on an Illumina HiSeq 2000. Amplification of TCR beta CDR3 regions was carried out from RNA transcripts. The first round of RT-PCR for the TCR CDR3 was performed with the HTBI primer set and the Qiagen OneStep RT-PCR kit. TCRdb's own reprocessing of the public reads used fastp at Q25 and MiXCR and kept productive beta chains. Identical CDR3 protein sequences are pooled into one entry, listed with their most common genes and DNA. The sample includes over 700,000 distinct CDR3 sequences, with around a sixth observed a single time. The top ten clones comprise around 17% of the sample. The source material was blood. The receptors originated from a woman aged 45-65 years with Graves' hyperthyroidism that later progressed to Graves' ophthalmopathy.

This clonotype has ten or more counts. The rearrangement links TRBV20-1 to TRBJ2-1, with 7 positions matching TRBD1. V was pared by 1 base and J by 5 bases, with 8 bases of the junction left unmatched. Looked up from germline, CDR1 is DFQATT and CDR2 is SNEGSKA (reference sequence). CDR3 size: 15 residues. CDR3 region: CSARVYRDSNNEQFF. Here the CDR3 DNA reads TGCAGTGCTAGAGTGTACCGGGACAGCAACAATGAGCAGTTCTTC.

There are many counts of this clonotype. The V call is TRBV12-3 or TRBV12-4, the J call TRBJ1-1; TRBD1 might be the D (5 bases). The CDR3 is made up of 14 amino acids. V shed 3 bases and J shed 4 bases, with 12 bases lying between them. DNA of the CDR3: TGTGCCAGCAGTTTTTTTTCAGGGACCACTGAAGCTTTCTTT. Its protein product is CASSFFSGTTEAFF.

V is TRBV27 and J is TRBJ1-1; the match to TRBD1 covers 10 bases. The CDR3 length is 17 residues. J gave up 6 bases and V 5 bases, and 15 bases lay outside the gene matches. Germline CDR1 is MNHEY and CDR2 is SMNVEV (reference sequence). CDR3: CASSPSGDRGYFAEAFF. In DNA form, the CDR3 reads TGTGCCAGCAGTCCAAGCGGGGACAGGGGTTATTTCGCTGAAGCTTTCTTT.

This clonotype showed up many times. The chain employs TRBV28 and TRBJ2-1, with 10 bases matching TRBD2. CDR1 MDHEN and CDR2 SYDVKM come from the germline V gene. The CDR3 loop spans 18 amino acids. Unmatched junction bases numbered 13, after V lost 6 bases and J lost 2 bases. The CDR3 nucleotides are TGTGCCAGCAGAAGCGGATTGATTCTAGCGGGGGCCTACAATGAGCAGTTCTTC. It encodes CASRSGLILAGAYNEQFF.

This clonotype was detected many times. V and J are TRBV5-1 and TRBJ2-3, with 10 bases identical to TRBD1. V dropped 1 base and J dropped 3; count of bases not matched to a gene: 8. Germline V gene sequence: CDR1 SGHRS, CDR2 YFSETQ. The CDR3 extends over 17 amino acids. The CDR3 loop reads CASSLPPGQGSTDTQYF. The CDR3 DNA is TGCGCCAGCAGCTTGCCGCCGGGACAGGGGTCAACAGATACGCAGTATTTT.

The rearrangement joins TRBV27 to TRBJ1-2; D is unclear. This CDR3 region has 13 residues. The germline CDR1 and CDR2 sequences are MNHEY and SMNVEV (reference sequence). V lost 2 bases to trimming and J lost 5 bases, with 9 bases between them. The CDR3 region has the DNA TGTGCCAGCAGTTTAAGAGTTCAGTATGGCTACACCTTC. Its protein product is CASSLRVQYGYTF.

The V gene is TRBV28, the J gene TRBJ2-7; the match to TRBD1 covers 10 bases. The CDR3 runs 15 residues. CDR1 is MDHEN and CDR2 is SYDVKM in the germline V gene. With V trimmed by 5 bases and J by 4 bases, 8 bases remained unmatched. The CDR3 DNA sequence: TGTGCCAGCAGTCACCCGTGGACAGGGGGGTACGAGCAGTACTTC. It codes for CASSHPWTGGYEQYF.

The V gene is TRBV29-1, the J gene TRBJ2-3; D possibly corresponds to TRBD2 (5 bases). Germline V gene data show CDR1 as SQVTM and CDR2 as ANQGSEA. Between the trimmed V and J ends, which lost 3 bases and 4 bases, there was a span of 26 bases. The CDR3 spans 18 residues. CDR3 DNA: TGCAGCGTTGATAAGGGAGAGACGGTGGTGGTAAGGGCAGATACGCAGTATTTT. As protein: CSVDKGETVVVRADTQYF.

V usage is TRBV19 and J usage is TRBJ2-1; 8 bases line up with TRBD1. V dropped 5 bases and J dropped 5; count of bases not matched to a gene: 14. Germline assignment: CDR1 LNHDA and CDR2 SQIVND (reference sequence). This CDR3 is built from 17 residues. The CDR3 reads CASSESPDRVVDNEQFF. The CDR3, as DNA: TGTGCCAGTAGTGAATCCCCGGACAGGGTGGTGGACAATGAGCAGTTCTTC.

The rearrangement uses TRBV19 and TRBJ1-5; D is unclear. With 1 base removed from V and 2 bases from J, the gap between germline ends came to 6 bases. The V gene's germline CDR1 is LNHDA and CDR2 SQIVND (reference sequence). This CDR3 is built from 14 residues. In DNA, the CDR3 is TGTGCCAGTAGTATAGTTACAGGCAATCAGCCCCAGCATTTT. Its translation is CASSIVTGNQPQHF.